This record concerns one T cell receptor beta chain sequence. Its antigen is not identified. The PCR made use of 60 Vbeta and 13 Jbeta primers. Method: immunoSEQ multiplex PCR; TCRdb's copy keeps in-frame clones and lacks some. The sample has some 130,000 clones, about three quarters seen once. Those who donated were healthy bone marrow donors. The data stem from a study of cytomegalovirus exposure and HLA in healthy donors. General study findings and limits: In a later analysis, HLA-C alleles had the fewest associated TCRs, DRB1 alleles the most. In a later analysis, parvovirus B19, influenza, CMV and Epstein-Barr virus appeared linked to several top co-occurrence clusters. There were approximately 150 TCR beta chains listed as cytomegalovirus-associated.

This CDR3 region has 15 residues. Germline V gene data show CDR1 as SGHDN and CDR2 as FVKESK. Germline trimming cut 1 base from V and 9 bases from J; bases unmatched to any gene: 9. The chain links TRBV14 to TRBJ2-5; 9 nucleotides match TRBD2. The material sequenced was PBMCs. This receptor was taken from a male donor in good health and CMV-seronegative. CDR3 protein: CASSQGLAALRAQYF. The CDR3 coding sequence is TGTGCCAGCAGCCAAGGACTAGCGGCACTGCGGGCCCAGTACTTC.